This T cell receptor beta chain was identified during a study of cytotoxic CD8 clonotypes in ibrutinib-treated CLL. Across the study: Around 25 partial and 2 complete responses; at median around 71 months, around 14 remitted, around twelve progressed. Sequenced samples delivered averages of 250,000 to 300,000 productive templates and around 94,000 productive rearrangements. The authors obtained response samples at a median of roughly twelve months of treatment, range 6 to 36.

Study-wide results and limits: At progression, clonality fell back toward baseline after rising at ibrutinib response.

Germline V lookup: CDR1 LNHDA, CDR2 SQIVND (reference sequence). With 4 bases removed from V and 4 bases from J, the gap between germline ends came to 13 bases. The CDR3 runs 14 residues. Comments on this clone: Antigen: not known.

Profiled with immunoSEQ multiplex PCR; TCRdb holds only in-frame clones, not every one. The sample consists of roughly 190,000 clones, about 72% of them appearing once. The chain employs TRBV19 and TRBJ2-5; TRBD2 is a possible D gene (5 bases). The TCR sequence derives from a human donor with chronic lymphocytic leukemia. This material consisted of PBMCs, taken after 24 months of ibrutinib treatment. CDR3 amino acids: CASSTRTFPETQYF. In nucleotides, the CDR3 is TGTGCCAGTAGTACCCGGACTTTTCCAGAGACCCAGTACTTC.